This T cell receptor beta chain was sequenced in a study of blood T cell repertoires in COVID-19. Study context: Spain, Italy and the United States supplied samples that represented acute and convalescent COVID-19. The cDNA or gDNA used as material had been derived from T cells, B-cell-depleted T cells, or PBMCs.

In the source study's methods: Reference gene primer amplification in the assay estimated nucleated cell counts. Only in-frame clones appear in the TCRdb table, and some are missing; sequencing was by immunoSEQ multiplex PCR. D and trimming were read from the DNA, whereas the V and J calls and clone size are those reported in that table. This table holds fewer than 40,000 clones, roughly 88% found once. Germline V CDR1 and CDR2: SEHNR, FQNEAQ (reference sequence). This CDR3 spans 16 amino acids. V dropped 4 bases and J dropped 3; count of bases not matched to a gene: 3. Input material: peripheral blood. The rearrangement joins TRBV7-9 to TRBJ2-1; 13 bases fit TRBD2. The TCR originated in a man between 65 and 85 years old with active COVID-19. The CDR3, as DNA: TGTGCCAGCAGCTCGGGACTAGCGGGAATCTACAATGAGCAGTTCTTC. This gives the protein CASSSGLAGIYNEQFF.